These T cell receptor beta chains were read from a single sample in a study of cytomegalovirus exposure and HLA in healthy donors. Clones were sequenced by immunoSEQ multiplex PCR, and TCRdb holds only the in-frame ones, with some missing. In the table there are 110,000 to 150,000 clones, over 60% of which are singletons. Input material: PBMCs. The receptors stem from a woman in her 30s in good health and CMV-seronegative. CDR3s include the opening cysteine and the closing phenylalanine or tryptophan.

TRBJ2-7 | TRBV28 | CASSPPGQSPEQYF
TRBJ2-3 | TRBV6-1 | CASSELLGDTQYF
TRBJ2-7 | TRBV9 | CASSPGGPGTSVEQYF
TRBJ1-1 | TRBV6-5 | CASSLGRGATEAFF
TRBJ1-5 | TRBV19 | CASSIEGLGGNQPQHF
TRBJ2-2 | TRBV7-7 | CASSLGGIAGELFF
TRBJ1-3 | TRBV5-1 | CASSHGQGSGNTIYF
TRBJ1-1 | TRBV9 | CASSASGQGYTEAFF
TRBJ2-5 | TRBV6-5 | CASWGGTQYF
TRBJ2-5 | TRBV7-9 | CASSLEALETQYF
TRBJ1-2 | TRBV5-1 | CASSPLDRGEYGYTF
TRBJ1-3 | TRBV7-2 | CASSLAQGSGNTIYF
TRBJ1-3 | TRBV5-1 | CASATFLGNTIYF
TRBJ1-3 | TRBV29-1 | CSVVAGGGNTIYF
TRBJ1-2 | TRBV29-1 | CSVVGRVGYTF
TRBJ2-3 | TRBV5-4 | CASSLGAAYTDTQYF
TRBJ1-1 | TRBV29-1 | CSVGDAGGVNTEAFF
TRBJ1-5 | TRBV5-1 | CASSLEARGLGQPQHF
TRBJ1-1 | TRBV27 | CASSWGQGANTEAFF
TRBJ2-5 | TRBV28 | CASSLPGRRQGETQYF
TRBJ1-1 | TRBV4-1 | CASSYRDTDTEAFF
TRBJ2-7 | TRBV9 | CASSVSPSGGALYEQYF